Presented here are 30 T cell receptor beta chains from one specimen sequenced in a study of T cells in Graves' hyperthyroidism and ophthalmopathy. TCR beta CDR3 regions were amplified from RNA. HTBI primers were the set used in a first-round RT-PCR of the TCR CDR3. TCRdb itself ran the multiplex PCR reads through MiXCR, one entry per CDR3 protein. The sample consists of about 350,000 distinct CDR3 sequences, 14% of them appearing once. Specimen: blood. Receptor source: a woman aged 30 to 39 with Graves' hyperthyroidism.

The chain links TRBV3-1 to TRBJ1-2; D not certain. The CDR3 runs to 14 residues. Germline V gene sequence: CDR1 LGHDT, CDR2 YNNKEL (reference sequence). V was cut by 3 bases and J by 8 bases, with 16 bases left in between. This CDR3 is CASSQGTLETGYTF. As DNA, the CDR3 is TGTGCCAGCAGCCAGGGCACTCTAGAAACCGGCTACACCTTC.

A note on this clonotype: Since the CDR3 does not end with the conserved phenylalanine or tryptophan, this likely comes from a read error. The CDR3 here is CASSGGQVSMNTEAFL. The CDR3 DNA reads as TGTGCCAGTAGTGGGGGACAGGTCTCTATGAACACTGAAGCTTTCCTT. The chain links TRBV19 to TRBJ1-1; 8 positions agree with TRBD1. Germline trimming cut 5 bases from V and 0 bases from J; bases unmatched to any gene: 8. Germline CDR1 LNHDA, CDR2 SQIVND (reference sequence). The CDR3 is made up of 16 amino acids.

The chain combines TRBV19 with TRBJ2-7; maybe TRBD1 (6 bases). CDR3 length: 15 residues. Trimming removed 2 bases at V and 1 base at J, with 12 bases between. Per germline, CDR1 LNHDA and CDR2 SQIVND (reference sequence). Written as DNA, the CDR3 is TGTGCCAGTAGTATACCCCGACAGGCGTCCTACGAGCAGTACTTC. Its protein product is CASSIPRQASYEQYF.

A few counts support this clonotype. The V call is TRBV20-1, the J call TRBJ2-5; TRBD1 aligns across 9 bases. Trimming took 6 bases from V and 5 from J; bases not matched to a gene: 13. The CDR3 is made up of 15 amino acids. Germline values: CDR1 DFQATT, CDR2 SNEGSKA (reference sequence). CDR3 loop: CSAAPPTGGGETQYF. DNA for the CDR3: TGCAGTGCCGCTCCCCCGACAGGGGGAGGGGAGACCCAGTACTTC.

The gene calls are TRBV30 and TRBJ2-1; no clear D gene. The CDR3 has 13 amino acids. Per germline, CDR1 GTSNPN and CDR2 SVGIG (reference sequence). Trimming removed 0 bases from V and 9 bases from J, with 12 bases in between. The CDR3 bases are TGTGCCTGGAGTGTATTCACCCACGGTGAGCAGTTCTTC. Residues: CAWSVFTHGEQFF.

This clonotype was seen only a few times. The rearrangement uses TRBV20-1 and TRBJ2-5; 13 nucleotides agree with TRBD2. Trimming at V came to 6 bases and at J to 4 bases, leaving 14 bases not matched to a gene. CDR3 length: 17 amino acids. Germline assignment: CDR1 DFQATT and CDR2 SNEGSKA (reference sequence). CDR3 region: CSADPGTSGVRGETQYF. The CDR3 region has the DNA TGCAGTGCCGACCCCGGGACTAGCGGGGTCCGGGGAGAGACCCAGTACTTC.

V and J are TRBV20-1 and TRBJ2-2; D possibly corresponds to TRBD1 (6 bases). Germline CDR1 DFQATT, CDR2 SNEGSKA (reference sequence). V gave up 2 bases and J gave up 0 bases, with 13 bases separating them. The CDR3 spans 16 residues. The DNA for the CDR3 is TGCAGTGCTAGACCCCGTCGGACAGCGAACACCGGGGAGCTGTTTTTT. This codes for CSARPRRTANTGELFF.

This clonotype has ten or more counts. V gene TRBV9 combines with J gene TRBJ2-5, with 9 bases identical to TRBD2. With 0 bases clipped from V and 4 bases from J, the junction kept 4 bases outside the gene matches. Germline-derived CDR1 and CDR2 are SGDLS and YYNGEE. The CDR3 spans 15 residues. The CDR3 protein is CASSVDSGRGETQYF. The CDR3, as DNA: TGTGCCAGCAGCGTAGATAGCGGGAGAGGAGAGACCCAGTACTTC.

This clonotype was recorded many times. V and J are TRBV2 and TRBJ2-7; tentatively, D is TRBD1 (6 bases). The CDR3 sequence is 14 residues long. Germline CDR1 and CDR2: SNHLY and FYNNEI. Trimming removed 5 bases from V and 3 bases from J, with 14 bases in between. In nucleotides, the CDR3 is TGTGCCAGCAGTTCCCACAGGGCCGGCTACGAGCAGTACTTC. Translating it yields CASSSHRAGYEQYF.

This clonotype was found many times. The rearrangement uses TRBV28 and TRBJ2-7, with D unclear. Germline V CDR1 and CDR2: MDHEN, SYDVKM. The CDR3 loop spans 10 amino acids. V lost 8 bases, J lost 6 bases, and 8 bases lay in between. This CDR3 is CASFYGEQYF. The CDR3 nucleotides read TGTGCCAGCTTTTATGGCGAGCAGTACTTC.

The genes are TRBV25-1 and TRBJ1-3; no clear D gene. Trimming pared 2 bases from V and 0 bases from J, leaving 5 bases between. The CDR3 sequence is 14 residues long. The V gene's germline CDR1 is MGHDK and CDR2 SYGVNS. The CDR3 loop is CASSEGHSGNTIYF. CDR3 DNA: TGTGCCAGCAGTGAAGGGCACTCTGGAAACACCATATATTTT.

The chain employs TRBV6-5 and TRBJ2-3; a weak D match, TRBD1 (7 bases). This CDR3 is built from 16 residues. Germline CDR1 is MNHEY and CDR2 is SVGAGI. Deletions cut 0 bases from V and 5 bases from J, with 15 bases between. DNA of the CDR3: TGTGCCAGCAGTTACTCGGGGGGACAGATTGGAGATACGCAGTATTTT. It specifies CASSYSGGQIGDTQYF.

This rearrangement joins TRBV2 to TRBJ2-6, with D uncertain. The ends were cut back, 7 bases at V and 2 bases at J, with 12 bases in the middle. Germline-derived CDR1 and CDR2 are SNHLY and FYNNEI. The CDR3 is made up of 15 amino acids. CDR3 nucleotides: TGTGCCAGCATCCTTGGGGTGGCTGGGGCCAACGTCCTGACTTTC. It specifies CASILGVAGANVLTF.

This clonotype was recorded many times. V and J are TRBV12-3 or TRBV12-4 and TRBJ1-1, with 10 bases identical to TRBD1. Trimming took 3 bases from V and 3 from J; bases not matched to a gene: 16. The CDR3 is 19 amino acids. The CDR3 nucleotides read TGTGCCAGCAGTTTTTATATTGAAGGGACAGGGGTCATAGACACTGAAGCTTTCTTT. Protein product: CASSFYIEGTGVIDTEAFF.

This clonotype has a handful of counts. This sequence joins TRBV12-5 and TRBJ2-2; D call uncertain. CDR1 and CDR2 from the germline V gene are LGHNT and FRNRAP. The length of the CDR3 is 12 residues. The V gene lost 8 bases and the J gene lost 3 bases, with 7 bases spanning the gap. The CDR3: CASSRYTGELFF. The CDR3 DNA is TGTGCTAGTAGTAGGTACACCGGGGAGCTGTTTTTT. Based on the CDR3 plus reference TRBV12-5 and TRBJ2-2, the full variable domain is DARVTQTPRHKVTEMGQEVTMRCQPILGHNTVFWYRQTMMQGLELLAYFRNRAPLDDSGMPKDRFSAEMPDATLATLKIQPSEPRDSAVYFCASSRYTGELFFGEGSRLTVL.

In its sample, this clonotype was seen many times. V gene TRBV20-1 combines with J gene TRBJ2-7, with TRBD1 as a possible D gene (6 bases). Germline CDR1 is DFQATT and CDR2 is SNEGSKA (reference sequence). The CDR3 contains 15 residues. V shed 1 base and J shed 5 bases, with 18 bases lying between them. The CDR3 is CSARALQGPSNEQYF. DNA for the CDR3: TGCAGTGCTAGAGCCCTACAGGGTCCGTCGAACGAGCAGTACTTC.

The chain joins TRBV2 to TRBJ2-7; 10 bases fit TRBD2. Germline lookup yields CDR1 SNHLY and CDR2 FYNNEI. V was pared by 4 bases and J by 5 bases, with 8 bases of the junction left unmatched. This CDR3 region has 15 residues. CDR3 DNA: TGTGCCAGCAGTGCCCGGGGACTAGCGAGCCACGAGCAGTACTTC. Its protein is CASSARGLASHEQYF.

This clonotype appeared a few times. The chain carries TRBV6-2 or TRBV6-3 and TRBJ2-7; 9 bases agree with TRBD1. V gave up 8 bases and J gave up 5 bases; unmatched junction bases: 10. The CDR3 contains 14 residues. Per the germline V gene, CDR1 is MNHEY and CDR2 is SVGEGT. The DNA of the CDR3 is TGTGCCAGCGGGGAACCCGGGACAGGGCACGAGCAGTACTTC. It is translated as CASGEPGTGHEQYF.

CDR3 DNA: TGTGCCAGCAGTCCCCAGAATCTCTATGGCTACACCTTC. Amino acids: CASSPQNLYGYTF. The rearrangement joins TRBV6-1 to TRBJ1-2; D unresolved. This CDR3 contains 13 residues. Trimming took off 5 bases at V and 4 bases at J, with 11 bases between the two ends. CDR1 and CDR2 (germline): MNHNS, SASEGT.

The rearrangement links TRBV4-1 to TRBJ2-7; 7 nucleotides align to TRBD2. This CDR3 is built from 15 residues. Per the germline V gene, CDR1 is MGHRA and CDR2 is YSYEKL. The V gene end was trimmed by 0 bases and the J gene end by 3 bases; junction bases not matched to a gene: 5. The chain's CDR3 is CASSQEGGGVYEQYF. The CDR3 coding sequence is TGCGCCAGCAGCCAAGAGGGGGGGGGAGTCTACGAGCAGTACTTC.

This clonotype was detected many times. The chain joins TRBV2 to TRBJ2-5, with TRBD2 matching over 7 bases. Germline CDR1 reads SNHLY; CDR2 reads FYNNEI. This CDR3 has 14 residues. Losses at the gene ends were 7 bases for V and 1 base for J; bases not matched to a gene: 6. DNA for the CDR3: TGTGCCAGCAAAGGACTAGGCCTCCAAGAGACCCAGTACTTC. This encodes CASKGLGLQETQYF.

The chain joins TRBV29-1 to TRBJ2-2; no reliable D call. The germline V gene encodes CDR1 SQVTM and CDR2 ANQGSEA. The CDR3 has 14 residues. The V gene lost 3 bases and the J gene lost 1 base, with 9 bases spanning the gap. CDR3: CSVDRAGNTGELFF. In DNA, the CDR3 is TGCAGCGTTGATAGGGCAGGGAACACCGGGGAGCTGTTTTTT.

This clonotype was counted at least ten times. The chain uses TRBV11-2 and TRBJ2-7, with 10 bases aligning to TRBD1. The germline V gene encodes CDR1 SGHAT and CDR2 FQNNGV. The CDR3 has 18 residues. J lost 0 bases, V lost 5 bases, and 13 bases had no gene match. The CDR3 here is CASSGTGAERDRSYEQYF. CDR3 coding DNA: TGTGCCAGCAGCGGGACAGGGGCCGAGCGGGACCGCTCCTACGAGCAGTACTTC.

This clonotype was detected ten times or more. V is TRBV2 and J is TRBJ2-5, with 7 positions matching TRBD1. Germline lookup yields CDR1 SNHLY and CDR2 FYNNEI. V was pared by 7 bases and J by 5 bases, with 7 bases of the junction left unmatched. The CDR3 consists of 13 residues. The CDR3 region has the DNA TGTGCCAGCACACGACAGGGAAGGGAGACCCAGTACTTC. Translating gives CASTRQGRETQYF.

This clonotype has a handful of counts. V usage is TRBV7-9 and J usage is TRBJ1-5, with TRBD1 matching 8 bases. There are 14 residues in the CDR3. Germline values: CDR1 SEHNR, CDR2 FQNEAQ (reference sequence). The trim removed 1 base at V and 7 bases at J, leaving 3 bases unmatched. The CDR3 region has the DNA TGTGCCAGCAGCTTAGGGACAGGGATACAGCCCCAGCATTTT. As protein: CASSLGTGIQPQHF.

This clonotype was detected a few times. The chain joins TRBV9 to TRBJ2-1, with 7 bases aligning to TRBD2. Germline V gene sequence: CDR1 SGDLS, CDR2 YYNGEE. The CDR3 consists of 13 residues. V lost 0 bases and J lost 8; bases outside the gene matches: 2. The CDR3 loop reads CASSVAGRDEQFF. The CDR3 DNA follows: TGTGCCAGCAGCGTAGCGGGGAGGGATGAGCAGTTCTTC. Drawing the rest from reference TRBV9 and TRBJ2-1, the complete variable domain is DSGVTQTPKHLITATGQRVTLRCSPRSGDLSVYWYQQSLDQGLQFLIQYYNGEERAKGNILERFSAQQFPDLHSELNLSSLELGDSALYFCASSVAGRDEQFFGPGTRLTVL.

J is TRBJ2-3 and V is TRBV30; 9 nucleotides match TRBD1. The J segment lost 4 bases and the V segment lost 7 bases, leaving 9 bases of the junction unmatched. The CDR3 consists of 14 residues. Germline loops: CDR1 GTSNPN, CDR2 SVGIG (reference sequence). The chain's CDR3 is CAFRDRASPDTQYF. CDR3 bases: TGTGCCTTCCGGGACAGGGCTTCTCCAGATACGCAGTATTTT. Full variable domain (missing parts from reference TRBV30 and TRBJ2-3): SQTIHQWPATLVQPVGSPLSLECTVEGTSNPNLYWYRQAAGRGLQLLFYSVGIGQISSEVPQNLSASRPQDRQFILSSKKLLLSDSGFYLCAFRDRASPDTQYFGPGTRLTVL.

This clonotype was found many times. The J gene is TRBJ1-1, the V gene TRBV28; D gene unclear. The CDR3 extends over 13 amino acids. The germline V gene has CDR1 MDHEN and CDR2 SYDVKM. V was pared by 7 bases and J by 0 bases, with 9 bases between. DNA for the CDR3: TGTGCCAGCACCCGGTTGGTGAACACTGAAGCTTTCTTT. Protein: CASTRLVNTEAFF.

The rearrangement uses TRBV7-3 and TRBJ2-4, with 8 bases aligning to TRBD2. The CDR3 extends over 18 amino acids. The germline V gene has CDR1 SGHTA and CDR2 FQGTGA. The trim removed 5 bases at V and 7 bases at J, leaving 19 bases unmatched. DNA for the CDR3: TGTGCCAGCAGCCCCACCAGGGAATTATTAGCGGGATGGAACATTCAGTACTTC. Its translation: CASSPTRELLAGWNIQYF. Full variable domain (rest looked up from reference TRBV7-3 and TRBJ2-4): GAGVSQTPSNKVTEKGKYVELRCDPISGHTALYWYRQSLGQGPEFLIYFQGTGAADDSGLPNDRFFAVRPEGSVSTLKIQRTERGDSAVYLCASSPTRELLAGWNIQYFGAGTRLSVL.

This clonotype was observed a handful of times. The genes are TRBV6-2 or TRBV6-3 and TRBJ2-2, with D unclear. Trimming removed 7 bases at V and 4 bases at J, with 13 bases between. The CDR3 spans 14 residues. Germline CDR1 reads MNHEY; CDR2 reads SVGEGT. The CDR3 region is CASKFYTSTGELFF. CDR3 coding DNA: TGTGCCAGCAAATTTTACACCTCCACCGGGGAGCTGTTTTTT.